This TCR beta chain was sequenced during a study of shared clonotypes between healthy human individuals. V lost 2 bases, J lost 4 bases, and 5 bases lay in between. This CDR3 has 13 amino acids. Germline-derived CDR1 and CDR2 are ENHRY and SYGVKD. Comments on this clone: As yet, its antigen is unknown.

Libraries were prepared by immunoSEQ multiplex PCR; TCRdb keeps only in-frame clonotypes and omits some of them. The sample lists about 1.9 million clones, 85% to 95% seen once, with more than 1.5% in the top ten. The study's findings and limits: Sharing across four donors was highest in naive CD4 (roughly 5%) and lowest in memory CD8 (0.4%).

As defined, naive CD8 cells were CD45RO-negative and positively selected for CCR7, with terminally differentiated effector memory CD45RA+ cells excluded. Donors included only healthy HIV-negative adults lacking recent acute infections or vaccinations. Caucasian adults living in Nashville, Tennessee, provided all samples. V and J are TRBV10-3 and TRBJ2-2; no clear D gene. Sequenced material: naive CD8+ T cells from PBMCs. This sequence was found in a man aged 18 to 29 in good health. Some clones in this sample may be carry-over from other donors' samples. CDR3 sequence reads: CAISEPFTGELFF. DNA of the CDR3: TGTGCCATCAGTGAGCCCTTCACCGGGGAGCTGTTTTTT.